The present T cell receptor beta chain was sequenced within a study of OX40 agonist ivuxolimab in advanced cancers. Study-wide findings and caveats: Fewer expanded clones were found on average in CD4+ than in CD8+ T cells.

Sequenced by immunoSEQ multiplex PCR; TCRdb stores in-frame clones only, minus some. Of more than 20,000 clones listed, 84% were seen once; the top ten hold roughly 26%. This clone was counted only a few times. The target antigen is unknown. CDR3 length: 13 residues. Trimming stripped 8 bases from V and 4 bases from J, with 11 bases between. Germline lookup yields CDR1 MRHNA and CDR2 SNTAGT. Autoimmune disease history or systemic immunosuppression led to patient exclusion. Sequenced here: CD4+ or CD8+ T cells sorted from blood, sampled in a trial of the OX40 agonist ivuxolimab. J is TRBJ1-4 and V is TRBV6-4; TRBD1 might be the D (5 bases). This clonotype was obtained from an adult with an advanced solid tumor such as melanoma, head and neck, liver or kidney cancer. CDR3 DNA: TGTGCCAGCTTACGACAGAGTAATGAAAAACTGTTTTTT. Amino acids: CASLRQSNEKLFF.